This T cell receptor beta chain was documented in a study of blood T cell repertoires in COVID-19. Germline trimming cut 1 base from V and 0 bases from J; bases unmatched to any gene: 15. Germline assignment: CDR1 SGHRS and CDR2 YFSETQ. CDR3 length equals 20 residues. Sequencing was performed with immunoSEQ multiplex PCR; in TCRdb, only in-frame clones are kept and a portion is missing. This sample has more than 95,000 clones, with roughly 83% found just once. The sample consisted of peripheral blood. The sequence derives from an elderly woman with active or convalescent COVID-19. V gene TRBV5-1 combines with J gene TRBJ1-4; 7 bases are a match to TRBD1. CDR3: CASSLFPRQGRAPTNEKLFF. The DNA of the CDR3 is TGCGCCAGCAGCTTGTTCCCCCGACAGGGCCGGGCTCCAACTAATGAAAAACTGTTTTTT.